The TCR beta chain described here comes from a study of CD8 T cells in Susac syndrome. Study in general: Sequenced Susac syndrome patients included five or six with clinically active disease and about eight in remission.

An amount of RNA that ranged from roughly 0.45 to 1 ug was reverse transcribed with random hexamers. One entry per CDR3 protein, called by TCRdb with MiXCR from the immunoSEQ multiplex PCR reads. The table includes about 140,000 distinct CDR3 sequences, approximately 95% detected once. In blood CD8+ and CD4+ T cells, TCR beta underwent sequencing. The germline V and J ends were trimmed by 5 bases and 9 bases, with 11 bases remaining between them. The CDR3 loop spans 12 amino acids. Germline CDR1 is MDHEN and CDR2 is SYDVKM. The sequence was obtained from a human donor with Susac syndrome. Source material: CD4+ T cells from PBMCs. The rearrangement joins TRBV28 to TRBJ2-4; D remains ambiguous. The CDR3 coding sequence is TGTGCCAGCAGTATAATCAACGGCATTCAGTACTTC. It codes for CASSIINGIQYF.